Below are 23 T cell receptor beta chains sequenced from a single sample in a study of blood T cell repertoires in COVID-19. The protocol was immunoSEQ multiplex PCR, while the TCRdb copy is restricted to in-frame clones and leaves out a portion. The sample lists 250,000 to 300,000 clones, about 86% occurring once. The source material was PBMCs or T cells enriched from blood (not recorded which). These receptors all come from a young man with acute COVID-19.

CDR3 nucleotides: TGTGCCAGCAGTCGAACAGGGGGCTGGGAGCAGTTCTTC. Its protein is CASSRTGGWEQFF. This sequence joins TRBV12-3 or TRBV12-4 and TRBJ2-1, with 9 positions matching TRBD1. V shed 5 bases and J 10 bases; nucleotides not matched to a gene: 6. This CDR3 comprises 13 residues.

Regarding this clone: Germline and junction disagree at one end, which may indicate a read error. This rearrangement joins TRBV5-1 to TRBJ1-6; perhaps TRBD1 as D (5 bases). The germline gives CDR1 SGHRS, CDR2 YFSETQ. The CDR3 extends over 14 amino acids. The CDR3 nucleotides read TGTGCCAGCAGCTTGGGGGATGGGAGTTCACCCCTCCACTTT. As protein: CASSLGDGSSPLHF.

The CDR3 loop is CASSFGRQPLHF. The CDR3 nucleotides are TGTGCCAGCAGTTTTGGGCGTCAGCCCCTCCACTTT. The V call is TRBV12-3 or TRBV12-4, the J call TRBJ1-6, with D hard to call. There are 12 residues in the CDR3. V shed 3 bases and J shed 13 bases, with 10 bases lying between them.

This rearrangement joins TRBV7-2 to TRBJ2-2; TRBD1 matches at 8 bases. The CDR3 has 17 amino acids. Germline V CDR1 and CDR2: SGHTA, FQGNSA. V was pared by 5 bases and J by 5 bases, with 13 bases of the junction left unmatched. CDR3 amino acids: CASSPRTGTPGTGELFF. CDR3 DNA sequence: TGTGCCAGCAGCCCCCGGACAGGGACGCCCGGGACCGGGGAGCTGTTTTTT.

This clone was recorded once. This chain joins TRBV24-1 and TRBJ1-6; weak D call: TRBD1 (5 bases). This CDR3 has 14 amino acids. Germline loops: CDR1 KGHDR, CDR2 SFDVKD. V was pared by 4 bases and J by 6 bases, with 9 bases between. This chain's CDR3 is CATSDSGVNSPLHF. The CDR3 nucleotides are TGTGCCACCAGTGACTCGGGGGTTAATTCACCCCTCCACTTT.

The CDR3 loop is CASSLEGGPETQYF. The CDR3 region has the DNA TGTGCCAGCAGCTTGGAGGGGGGGCCAGAGACCCAGTACTTC. The chain employs TRBV5-4 and TRBJ2-5, with a tentative D call TRBD2 (7 bases). This CDR3 contains 14 residues. The V gene lost 0 bases and the J gene lost 4 bases, with 10 bases spanning the gap. Germline V lookup: CDR1 SGHNT, CDR2 YYREEE (reference sequence).

Worth noting for this clone: The junction departs from the called germline gene at one end, perhaps through a read error. The chain recombines TRBV5-1 with TRBJ2-3, with TRBD2 matching over 15 bases. CDR1 SGHRS and CDR2 YFSETQ come from the germline V gene. This CDR3 spans 17 amino acids. The CDR3, as DNA: TGTGCCAGCAGCTTGAACCTCGGGACTAGCGGGAGGGATACGCAGTATTTT. Translating it yields CASSLNLGTSGRDTQYF.

A word on this clone: A read error may produce the germline difference seen at one junction end. The chain combines TRBV5-1 with TRBJ1-3; no definite D call. Germline lookup yields CDR1 SGHRS and CDR2 YFSETQ. The CDR3 is 12 amino acids. The CDR3 sequence: CASSPGVDTIYF. The DNA of the CDR3 is TGTGCCAGCAGCCCTGGTGTAGACACCATATATTTT.

This clone was recorded only once. The rearrangement uses TRBV14 and TRBJ2-2; TRBD1 might be the D (5 bases). V lost 0 bases and J 5 bases, leaving 13 bases between the germline ends. Germline V gene data show CDR1 as SGHDN and CDR2 as FVKESK. This CDR3 is 16 amino acids long. The CDR3 DNA follows: TGTGCCAGCAGCCAAGACAGGACCTCAGGGACCGGGGAGCTGTTTTTT. Its protein is CASSQDRTSGTGELFF.

The chain carries TRBV7-9 and TRBJ1-6; 9 bases are shared with TRBD1. The V and J ends lost 4 bases and 0 bases, in that order; junction bases with no gene match: 7. The CDR3 sequence is 18 residues long. Germline V CDR1 and CDR2: SEHNR, FQNEAQ (reference sequence). CDR3 DNA: TGTGCCAGCAGCTCCGAGACAGGGGGTAGCTCCTATAATTCACCCCTCCACTTT. Amino acids: CASSSETGGSSYNSPLHF.

J is TRBJ1-4 and V is TRBV28, with 7 nucleotides matching TRBD1. This CDR3 contains 13 residues. Germline values: CDR1 MDHEN, CDR2 SYDVKM. The ends lost 6 bases at V and 8 bases at J; junction bases unmatched: 6. For the CDR3, the DNA is TGTGCCAGCAGAGCAGGGGGAGGCGAAAAACTGTTTTTT. Translated: CASRAGGGEKLFF.

The chain carries TRBV2 and TRBJ2-3, with 12 bases identical to TRBD2. Germline trimming cut 7 bases from V and 0 bases from J; bases unmatched to any gene: 11. Germline CDR1 SNHLY, CDR2 FYNNEI. The length of the CDR3 is 18 residues. The CDR3 region has the DNA TGTGCCAGCACCTGGACTAGCGGGGACCCTTCTAGCACAGATACGCAGTATTTT. This sequence encodes CASTWTSGDPSSTDTQYF.

This chain uses TRBV3-1 (or the pseudogene TRBV3-2) with TRBJ2-3; TRBD2 aligns across 7 bases. V dropped 0 bases and J dropped 6; count of bases not matched to a gene: 6. CDR3 length equals 15 residues. Germline assignment: CDR1 LGHDT and CDR2 YNNKEL (reference sequence). The CDR3 nucleotides are TGTGCCAGCAGCCAAGAGGTGACTAGCCTCGATACGCAGTATTTT. This gives the protein CASSQEVTSLDTQYF.

This clone was counted ten times or more. V is TRBV13 and J is TRBJ2-1; tentative D call: TRBD1 (8 bases). V was cut by 6 bases and J by 8 bases, with 20 bases left in between. The CDR3 is 15 amino acids. Germline V CDR1 and CDR2: PRHDT, FYEKMQ (reference sequence). The CDR3 DNA sequence: TGTGCCAGCAGGCTGCAGGGGGCGCGGGGGTATGAGCAGTTCTTC. The encoded protein is CASRLQGARGYEQFF.

This clone occurred once. V gene TRBV29-1 combines with J gene TRBJ2-2; TRBD2 aligns across 10 bases. V shed 6 bases and J 4 bases; nucleotides not matched to a gene: 20. The CDR3 is made up of 19 amino acids. The V gene's germline CDR1 is SQVTM and CDR2 ANQGSEA. The CDR3 sequence is CSVSRGSSGGASGTGELFF. In DNA, the CDR3 is TGCAGCGTCTCAAGAGGGTCTAGCGGGGGAGCTTCGGGCACCGGGGAGCTGTTTTTT.

The chain combines TRBV9 with TRBJ2-2, with 10 bases matching TRBD2. In germline, CDR1 is SGDLS, CDR2 YYNGEE. The CDR3 is 15 amino acids. Trimming cost V 1 base and J 4 bases; bases outside gene matches: 1. The CDR3 DNA sequence: TGTGCCAGCAGCGTAAGCGGGAGGGCCACCGGGGAGCTGTTTTTT. Protein product: CASSVSGRATGELFF.

The chain recombines TRBV6-5 with TRBJ2-7; D not certain. V gave up 5 bases and J gave up 4 bases, with 12 bases separating them. The CDR3 totals 13 residues. Germline assignment: CDR1 MNHEY and CDR2 SVGAGI. Here the CDR3 DNA reads TGTGCCAGCAGTATAAGCGTATCATACGAGCAGTACGTC. It codes for CASSISVSYEQYV.

The gene calls are TRBV19 and TRBJ1-5; tentative D call: TRBD1 (5 bases). Looked up from germline, CDR1 is LNHDA and CDR2 is SQIVND (reference sequence). V was clipped by 5 bases and J by 1 base, with 9 bases between them. This CDR3 has 14 amino acids. CDR3 sequence: CASSQQESNQPQHF. In nucleotides, the CDR3 is TGTGCCAGTAGTCAACAGGAGAGCAATCAGCCCCAGCATTTT.

V gene TRBV10-3 combines with J gene TRBJ2-1; 11 bases line up with TRBD2. V was clipped by 3 bases and J by 9 bases; unmatched bases: 4. The CDR3 has 14 amino acids. The germline gives CDR1 ENHRY, CDR2 SYGVKD. CDR3 nucleotides: TGTGCCATCAGTGATAGCGGGGGGGCCACTGAGCAGTTCTTC. Translation gives CAISDSGGATEQFF.

This chain links TRBV20-1 with TRBJ2-1; D is perhaps TRBD1 (6 bases). V was cut by 5 bases and J by 5 bases, with 7 bases left in between. Germline-derived CDR1 and CDR2 are DFQATT and SNEGSKA (reference sequence). This CDR3 comprises 11 residues. The CDR3 region has the DNA TGCAGTGCTGGGGGCAACAATGAGCAGTTCTTC. This gives the protein CSAGGNNEQFF.

The chain is built from TRBV5-4 and TRBJ2-2; 8 bases fit TRBD2. Germline CDR1 and CDR2: SGHNT and YYREEE (reference sequence). The CDR3 consists of 15 residues. Unmatched junction bases numbered 1, after V lost 2 bases and J lost 1 base. CDR3 coding DNA: TGTGCCAGCAGCTTTAGCGGGGTGAACACCGGGGAGCTGTTTTTT. Translation: CASSFSGVNTGELFF. The whole variable domain, filled in from reference TRBV5-4 and TRBJ2-2, reads ETGVTQSPTHLIKTRGQQVTLRCSSQSGHNTVSWYQQALGQGPQFIFQYYREEENGRGNFPPRFSGLQFPNYSSELNVNALELDDSALYLCASSFSGVNTGELFFGEGSRLTVL.

Points on this clone: This CDR3 is also generated by other DNA sequences in the sample. The chain recombines TRBV5-4 with TRBJ2-3, with D perhaps TRBD2 (5 bases). This CDR3 region has 13 residues. CDR1 SGHNT and CDR2 YYREEE come from the germline V gene (reference sequence). V was cut by 2 bases and J by 3 bases, with 7 bases left in between. CDR3 protein: CASSLTGTDTQYF. The CDR3 DNA is TGTGCCAGCAGCTTAACGGGAACAGATACGCAGTATTTT.

The chain links TRBV3-1 (or the pseudogene TRBV3-2) to TRBJ1-2; a weak D match, TRBD1 (5 bases). From germline, CDR1 is LGHDT and CDR2 YNNKEL (reference sequence). CDR3 length: 14 residues. V was pared by 4 bases and J by 4 bases, with 13 bases between. In DNA form, the CDR3 reads TGTGCCAGCAGCCCGCGACAGATACGCTATGGCTACACCTTC. This sequence encodes CASSPRQIRYGYTF.